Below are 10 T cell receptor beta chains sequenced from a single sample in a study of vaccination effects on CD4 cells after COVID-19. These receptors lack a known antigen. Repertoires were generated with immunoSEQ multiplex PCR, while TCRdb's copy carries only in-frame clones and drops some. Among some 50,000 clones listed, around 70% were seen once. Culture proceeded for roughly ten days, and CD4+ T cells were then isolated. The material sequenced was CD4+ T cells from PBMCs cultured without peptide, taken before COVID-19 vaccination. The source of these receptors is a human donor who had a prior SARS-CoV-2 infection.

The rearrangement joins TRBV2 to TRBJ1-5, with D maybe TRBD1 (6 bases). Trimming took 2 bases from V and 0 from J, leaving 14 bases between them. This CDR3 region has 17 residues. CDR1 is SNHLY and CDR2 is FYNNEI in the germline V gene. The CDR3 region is CASSELRTDYSNQPQHF. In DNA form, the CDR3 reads TGTGCCAGCAGTGAACTTAGGACAGACTATAGCAATCAGCCCCAGCATTTT.

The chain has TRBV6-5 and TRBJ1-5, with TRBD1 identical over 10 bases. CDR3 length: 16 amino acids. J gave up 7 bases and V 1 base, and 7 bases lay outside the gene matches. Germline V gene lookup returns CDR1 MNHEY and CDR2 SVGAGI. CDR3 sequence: CASSYWAGTGDQPQHF. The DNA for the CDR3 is TGTGCCAGCAGTTACTGGGCCGGGACAGGGGACCAGCCCCAGCATTTT.

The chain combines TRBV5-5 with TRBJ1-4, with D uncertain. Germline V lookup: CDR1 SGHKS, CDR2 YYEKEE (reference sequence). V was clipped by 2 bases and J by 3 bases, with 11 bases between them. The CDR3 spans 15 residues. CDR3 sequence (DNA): TGTGCCAGCAGCTTTTCAAGGACCTCTAATGAAAAACTGTTTTTT. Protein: CASSFSRTSNEKLFF. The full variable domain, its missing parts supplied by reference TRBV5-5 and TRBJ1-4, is DAGVTQSPTHLIKTRGQQVTLRCSPISGHKSVSWYQQVLGQGPQFIFQYYEKEERGRGNFPDRFSARQFPNYSSELNVNALLLGDSALYLCASSFSRTSNEKLFFGSGTQLSVL.

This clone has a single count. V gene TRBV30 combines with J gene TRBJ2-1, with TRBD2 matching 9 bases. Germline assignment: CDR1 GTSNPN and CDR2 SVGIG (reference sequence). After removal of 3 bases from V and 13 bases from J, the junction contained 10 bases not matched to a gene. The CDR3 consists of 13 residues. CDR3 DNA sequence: TGTGCCTGGAGCAAGCGGGAGGCTGGCACACAGTTCTTC. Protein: CAWSKREAGTQFF.

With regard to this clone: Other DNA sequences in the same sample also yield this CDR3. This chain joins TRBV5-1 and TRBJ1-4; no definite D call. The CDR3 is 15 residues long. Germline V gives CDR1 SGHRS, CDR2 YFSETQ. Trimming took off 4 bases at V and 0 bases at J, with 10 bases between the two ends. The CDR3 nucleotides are TGCGCCAGCAGCCCCGAGGGTGCAACTAATGAAAAACTGTTTTTT. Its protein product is CASSPEGATNEKLFF.

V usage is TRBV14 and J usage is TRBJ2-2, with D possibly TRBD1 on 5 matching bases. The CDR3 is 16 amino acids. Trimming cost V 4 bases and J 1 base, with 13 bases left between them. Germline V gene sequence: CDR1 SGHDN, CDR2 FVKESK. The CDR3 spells CASSLTGTRNTGELFF. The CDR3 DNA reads TGTGCCAGCAGCCTCACAGGTACCCGGAACACCGGGGAGCTGTTTTTT.

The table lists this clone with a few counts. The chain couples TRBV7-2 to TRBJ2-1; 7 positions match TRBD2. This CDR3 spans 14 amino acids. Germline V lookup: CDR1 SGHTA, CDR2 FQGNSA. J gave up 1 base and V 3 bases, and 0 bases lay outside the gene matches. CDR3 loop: CASSLGGSYNEQFF. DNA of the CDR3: TGTGCCAGCAGCTTGGGGGGGTCCTACAATGAGCAGTTCTTC.

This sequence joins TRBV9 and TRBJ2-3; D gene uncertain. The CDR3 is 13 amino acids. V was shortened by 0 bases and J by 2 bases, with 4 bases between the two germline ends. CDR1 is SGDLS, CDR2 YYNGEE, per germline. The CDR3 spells CASSVADTDTQYF. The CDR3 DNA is TGTGCCAGCAGCGTAGCGGACACAGATACGCAGTATTTT.

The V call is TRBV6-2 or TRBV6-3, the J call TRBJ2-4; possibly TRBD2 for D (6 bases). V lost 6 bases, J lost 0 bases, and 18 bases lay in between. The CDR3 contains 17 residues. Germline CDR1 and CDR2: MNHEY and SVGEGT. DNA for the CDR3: TGTGCCAGCAGCATATACTCGGGGGACTTAGCCAAAAACATTCAGTACTTC. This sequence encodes CASSIYSGDLAKNIQYF.

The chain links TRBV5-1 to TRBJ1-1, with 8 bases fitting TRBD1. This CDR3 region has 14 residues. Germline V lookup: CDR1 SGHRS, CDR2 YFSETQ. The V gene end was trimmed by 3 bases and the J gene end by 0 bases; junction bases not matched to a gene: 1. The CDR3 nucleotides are TGCGCCAGCAGCTGGACAGGGATGAACACTGAAGCTTTCTTT. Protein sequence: CASSWTGMNTEAFF. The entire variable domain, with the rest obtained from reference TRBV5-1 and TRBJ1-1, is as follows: KAGVTQTPRYLIKTRGQQVTLSCSPISGHRSVSWYQQTPGQGLQFLFEYFSETQRNKGNFPGRFSGRQFSNSRSEMNVSTLELGDSALYLCASSWTGMNTEAFFGQGTRLTVV.